These T cell receptor beta chains were read from a single sample in a study of beta chain features in type 1 diabetes. Libraries were prepared by immunoSEQ multiplex PCR; TCRdb keeps only in-frame clonotypes and omits some of them. The sample holds hundreds of thousands of clones, 11% seen once. The sequencing input was naive CD4+ T cells from blood. These receptors all come from a woman aged 25 to 39 in good health. Both conserved end residues are part of each CDR3. The order of the fields is CDR3 DNA, CDR3 protein, D gene, clone size, J gene, V gene. A D gene is named only where the DNA matches it firmly. Only some rows state a clone size, as once, few, many or a class for expanded clones.

CDR3nt: TGTGCCAGCTCACCAGGGCTCGACTACAATGAGCAGTTCTTC; CDR3aa: CASSPGLDYNEQFF; d_gene: NA; abundance: NA; j_gene: TRBJ2-1; v_gene: TRBV18
CDR3nt: TGCGCCAGCAGCTTGGGGGGGACAGAAGAGACCCAGTACTTC; CDR3aa: CASSLGGTEETQYF; d_gene: TRBD1; abundance: few; j_gene: TRBJ2-5; v_gene: TRBV5-1
CDR3nt: TGTGCCAGCAGTATTCCAAGGACAGGGACCTACGAGCAGTACTTC; CDR3aa: CASSIPRTGTYEQYF; d_gene: TRBD1; abundance: few; j_gene: TRBJ2-7; v_gene: TRBV6-1
CDR3nt: TGCGCCAGCAGGCGCCAGGCGGGAGACGCAGATACGCAGTATTTT; CDR3aa: CASRRQAGDADTQYF; d_gene: TRBD2; abundance: NA; j_gene: TRBJ2-3; v_gene: TRBV5-1
CDR3nt: TGTGCCAGCAGCCGTGACAGGTACCAGGAAGGCTACACCTTC; CDR3aa: CASSRDRYQEGYTF; d_gene: NA; abundance: few; j_gene: TRBJ1-2; v_gene: TRBV5-4
CDR3nt: TGTGCCAGCAGCTTAACAGGGGAGGCCTATGGCTACACCTTC; CDR3aa: CASSLTGEAYGYTF; d_gene: TRBD1; abundance: NA; j_gene: TRBJ1-2; v_gene: TRBV11-2
CDR3nt: TGTGCCAGCTCACCACTTGAGGGACTAGCGTACAATGAGCAGTTCTTC; CDR3aa: CASSPLEGLAYNEQFF; d_gene: TRBD2; abundance: NA; j_gene: TRBJ2-1; v_gene: TRBV18
CDR3nt: TGTGCTAGCAGTATAAACAATGAGCAGTTCTTC; CDR3aa: CASSINNEQFF; d_gene: NA; abundance: few; j_gene: TRBJ2-1; v_gene: TRBV6-5
CDR3nt: TGTGCCATCAGCCCCCTACTAGCGGGAGACTACGAGCAGTACTTC; CDR3aa: CAISPLLAGDYEQYF; d_gene: TRBD2; abundance: few; j_gene: TRBJ2-7; v_gene: TRBV10-3
CDR3nt: TGTGCCAGCTCCAGATTCATCGGGCTAGCAGAGGATACGCAGTATTTT; CDR3aa: CASSRFIGLAEDTQYF; d_gene: NA; abundance: few; j_gene: TRBJ2-3; v_gene: TRBV18
CDR3nt: TGTGCCAGCAGCTTAACTAGACTAGCGGGAAACCAAGAGACCCAGTACTTC; CDR3aa: CASSLTRLAGNQETQYF; d_gene: TRBD2; abundance: NA; j_gene: TRBJ2-5; v_gene: TRBV5-4
CDR3nt: TGTGCCAGCAGCAGAGTCAGCGGGAGCTCAGAGACCCAGTACTTC; CDR3aa: CASSRVSGSSETQYF; d_gene: NA; abundance: NA; j_gene: TRBJ2-5; v_gene: TRBV21-1
CDR3nt: TGCAGCGTTGAGGCCACCCGAGAGACCCAGTACTTC; CDR3aa: CSVEATRETQYF; d_gene: NA; abundance: few; j_gene: TRBJ2-5; v_gene: TRBV29-1
CDR3nt: TGTGCCAGCAGCGGGACATCCTACAATGAGCAGTTCTTC; CDR3aa: CASSGTSYNEQFF; d_gene: NA; abundance: few; j_gene: TRBJ2-1; v_gene: TRBV16
CDR3nt: TGTGCCAGCAGCTACGACCGGGGGGGCGGGATACTTGAGCAGTTCTTC; CDR3aa: CASSYDRGGGILEQFF; d_gene: TRBD2; abundance: NA; j_gene: TRBJ2-1; v_gene: TRBV5-6
CDR3nt: TGTGCCAGCAGCGTAGCGGGTGCCGGGGCCAACGTCCTGACTTTC; CDR3aa: CASSVAGAGANVLTF; d_gene: NA; abundance: few; j_gene: TRBJ2-6; v_gene: TRBV9
CDR3nt: TGTGCCTGGAGTAGAATAGCGGGAATGTCAGATACGCAGTATTTT; CDR3aa: CAWSRIAGMSDTQYF; d_gene: TRBD2; abundance: NA; j_gene: TRBJ2-3; v_gene: TRBV30
CDR3nt: TGTGCCAGCAGCTTAATGGGGACAGGTGTCTCTGGGGCCAACGTCCTGACTTTC; CDR3aa: CASSLMGTGVSGANVLTF; d_gene: TRBD1; abundance: NA; j_gene: TRBJ2-6; v_gene: TRBV7-2
CDR3nt: TGTGCGGCAACAGGGCTCGGGCAGTTCTTC; CDR3aa: CAATGLGQFF; d_gene: NA; abundance: NA; j_gene: TRBJ2-1; v_gene: TRBV2
CDR3nt: TGTGCCAGCAGTTATGACAGGGTCAATCAGCCCCAGCATTTT; CDR3aa: CASSYDRVNQPQHF; d_gene: TRBD1; abundance: NA; j_gene: TRBJ1-5; v_gene: TRBV6-6
CDR3nt: TGTGCCCTAGCGGAACCCTACAATGAGCAGTTCTTC; CDR3aa: CALAEPYNEQFF; d_gene: TRBD2; abundance: few; j_gene: TRBJ2-1; v_gene: TRBV30
CDR3nt: TGCGCCAGCAGCCAAGATCCCATGAGCGGGAGTTACGACAATGAGCAGTTCTTC; CDR3aa: CASSQDPMSGSYDNEQFF; d_gene: TRBD2; abundance: few; j_gene: TRBJ2-1; v_gene: TRBV4-3
CDR3nt: TGTGCCAGCAGTTTATGGGTAGCGGGAGCTTCCTACAATGAGCAGTTCTTC; CDR3aa: CASSLWVAGASYNEQFF; d_gene: TRBD2; abundance: NA; j_gene: TRBJ2-1; v_gene: TRBV27
CDR3nt: TGCGCCAGCAGCTTCCGCCGGGACTTCTCAAATGAGCAGTTCTTC; CDR3aa: CASSFRRDFSNEQFF; d_gene: NA; abundance: few; j_gene: TRBJ2-1; v_gene: TRBV5-1
CDR3nt: TGTGCCAGCAGTTTAGTTGGGACAGGGAGTCAAGAGACCCAGTACTTC; CDR3aa: CASSLVGTGSQETQYF; d_gene: TRBD1; abundance: few; j_gene: TRBJ2-5; v_gene: TRBV27
CDR3nt: TGTGCCAGCAGCGTGGACTACGCCCCCTACAATGAGCAGTTCTTC; CDR3aa: CASSVDYAPYNEQFF; d_gene: NA; abundance: few; j_gene: TRBJ2-1; v_gene: TRBV13
CDR3nt: TGTGCCAGCAGCCCGAGGACAGGGGGTAACGAGCAGTACTTC; CDR3aa: CASSPRTGGNEQYF; d_gene: TRBD1; abundance: few; j_gene: TRBJ2-7; v_gene: TRBV7-8
CDR3nt: TGTGCCAGCAGATGGACAGGGGCCACAGATACGCAGTATTTT; CDR3aa: CASRWTGATDTQYF; d_gene: TRBD1; abundance: few; j_gene: TRBJ2-3; v_gene: TRBV5-6
CDR3nt: TGTGCCAGCAGCCCAAACGGGGCTAGCGGCTCCTACGAGCAGTACTTC; CDR3aa: CASSPNGASGSYEQYF; d_gene: TRBD2; abundance: NA; j_gene: TRBJ2-7; v_gene: TRBV4-2
CDR3nt: TGTGCCACCTCACCCGTAAAGAGGAACGATGAGCAGTTCTTC; CDR3aa: CATSPVKRNDEQFF; d_gene: NA; abundance: NA; j_gene: TRBJ2-1; v_gene: TRBV7-9
CDR3nt: TGTGCCAGCAGCTCCGACATGACCTACGAGCAGTACTTC; CDR3aa: CASSSDMTYEQYF; d_gene: NA; abundance: NA; j_gene: TRBJ2-7; v_gene: TRBV7-9
CDR3nt: TGTGCCAGCAGCTTGGGGTGGTTAGCGCCGCCCTACGAGCAGTACTTC; CDR3aa: CASSLGWLAPPYEQYF; d_gene: NA; abundance: few; j_gene: TRBJ2-7; v_gene: TRBV5-6
CDR3nt: TGTGCCAGCAGACGAAAGCCGGGACAGGGGACAGATACGCAGTATTTT; CDR3aa: CASRRKPGQGTDTQYF; d_gene: TRBD1; abundance: NA; j_gene: TRBJ2-3; v_gene: TRBV7-9
CDR3nt: TGCGCCAGCAGCATTAGCGGGACCGAAGAGACCCAGTACTTC; CDR3aa: CASSISGTEETQYF; d_gene: TRBD2; abundance: few; j_gene: TRBJ2-5; v_gene: TRBV5-1
CDR3nt: TGCAGCGTGTTACTAGCTTTCACCGGGGAGCTGTTTTTT; CDR3aa: CSVLLAFTGELFF; d_gene: NA; abundance: few; j_gene: TRBJ2-2; v_gene: TRBV29-1
CDR3nt: TGCGCCAGCAGCCAAGAGTTAGCGGGAGGAACGAACACCGGGGAGCTGTTTTTT; CDR3aa: CASSQELAGGTNTGELFF; d_gene: TRBD2; abundance: few; j_gene: TRBJ2-2; v_gene: TRBV4-3
CDR3nt: TGTGCCAGCAGTTTAGTCCGGGGGGAGGATGAGCAGTTCTTC; CDR3aa: CASSLVRGEDEQFF; d_gene: TRBD2; abundance: few; j_gene: TRBJ2-1; v_gene: TRBV27
CDR3nt: TGTGCCAGCAGCCCCCCCGGGGGACGCGTGGTTGAAAAACTGTTTTTT; CDR3aa: CASSPPGGRVVEKLFF; d_gene: NA; abundance: NA; j_gene: TRBJ1-4; v_gene: TRBV7-9
CDR3nt: TGTGCCAGCAGCTTGAAGCAGACCCAGTACTTC; CDR3aa: CASSLKQTQYF; d_gene: NA; abundance: NA; j_gene: TRBJ2-5; v_gene: TRBV5-6
CDR3nt: TGCGCCAGCAGCCAGGGAGCGGGAGCGGGGGAGACCCAGTACTTC; CDR3aa: CASSQGAGAGETQYF; d_gene: TRBD2; abundance: NA; j_gene: TRBJ2-5; v_gene: TRBV4-3
CDR3nt: TGTGCCAGCAGCTTAGGGGGCTCGGTACAAGAGACCCAGTACTTC; CDR3aa: CASSLGGSVQETQYF; d_gene: NA; abundance: few; j_gene: TRBJ2-5; v_gene: TRBV7-9
CDR3nt: TGTGCCAGCAGCTTGCGTGGGACTACCCTCACAGATACGCAGTATTTT; CDR3aa: CASSLRGTTLTDTQYF; d_gene: TRBD2; abundance: NA; j_gene: TRBJ2-3; v_gene: TRBV5-6
CDR3nt: TGTGCCAGCAACCTGGGCGGGAGGACTTTTTACAATGAGCAGTTCTTC; CDR3aa: CASNLGGRTFYNEQFF; d_gene: TRBD2; abundance: few; j_gene: TRBJ2-1; v_gene: TRBV2
CDR3nt: TGTGCCAGCACCTTGGGGACTAGCGGGAGTGGGTCCCAGTACTTC; CDR3aa: CASTLGTSGSGSQYF; d_gene: TRBD2; abundance: few; j_gene: TRBJ2-5; v_gene: TRBV28
CDR3nt: TGTGCCAGCAGCCCCCAACTAGGGATTAGCACAGATACGCAGTATTTT; CDR3aa: CASSPQLGISTDTQYF; d_gene: NA; abundance: few; j_gene: TRBJ2-3; v_gene: TRBV14
CDR3nt: TGTGCCAGCATTAACGGACAGGGGATCGGCTACACCTTC; CDR3aa: CASINGQGIGYTF; d_gene: TRBD1; abundance: few; j_gene: TRBJ1-2; v_gene: TRBV28
CDR3nt: TGTGCCAGCAGCTTGACGTGGACGGGGTTTAGTGGCTCCTACAATGAGCAGTTCTTC; CDR3aa: CASSLTWTGFSGSYNEQFF; d_gene: NA; abundance: few; j_gene: TRBJ2-1; v_gene: TRBV5-6
CDR3nt: TGTGCCAGTAGTGGTCGGAGAGGACAGGGGTACAATGAGCAGTTCTTC; CDR3aa: CASSGRRGQGYNEQFF; d_gene: TRBD1; abundance: NA; j_gene: TRBJ2-1; v_gene: TRBV19
CDR3nt: TGTGCCAGCAGCCCCCAGCGGAGGTGGGATGAGCAGTTCTTC; CDR3aa: CASSPQRRWDEQFF; d_gene: NA; abundance: NA; j_gene: TRBJ2-1; v_gene: TRBV7-2
CDR3nt: TGCAGCGTCTGTGAGACTTCCCAAGAGACCCAGTACTTC; CDR3aa: CSVCETSQETQYF; d_gene: NA; abundance: few; j_gene: TRBJ2-5; v_gene: TRBV29-1
CDR3nt: TGCGCCAGCAGCCAAGATCTAACGGCTGGGGGGTTCAACACCGGGGAGCTGTTTTTT; CDR3aa: CASSQDLTAGGFNTGELFF; d_gene: NA; abundance: NA; j_gene: TRBJ2-2; v_gene: TRBV4-3
CDR3nt: TGTGCCAGTAGTGAGGGACAGGGAGCCTACGAGCAGTACTTC; CDR3aa: CASSEGQGAYEQYF; d_gene: TRBD1; abundance: NA; j_gene: TRBJ2-7; v_gene: TRBV19
CDR3nt: TGTGCCAGCAGCCAAGAAGTTGGACTAGCGGGGCGGCCAAACATTCAGTACTTC; CDR3aa: CASSQEVGLAGRPNIQYF; d_gene: TRBD2; abundance: NA; j_gene: TRBJ2-4; v_gene: TRBV4-2
CDR3nt: TGTGCCAGCAGTTTAATTGACGGACAGGGGTACAATGAGCAGTTCTTC; CDR3aa: CASSLIDGQGYNEQFF; d_gene: TRBD1; abundance: NA; j_gene: TRBJ2-1; v_gene: TRBV27
CDR3nt: TGTGCCTGGAGTCGGTCGCACGAGCAGTACTTC; CDR3aa: CAWSRSHEQYF; d_gene: NA; abundance: few; j_gene: TRBJ2-7; v_gene: TRBV30
CDR3nt: TGTGCCAGCAGCGTACGGAGGGTAGGCACAGATACGCAGTATTTT; CDR3aa: CASSVRRVGTDTQYF; d_gene: NA; abundance: few; j_gene: TRBJ2-3; v_gene: TRBV9
CDR3nt: TGTGCCAGCAGCTTAGTATCTAGCGGGAGTTTTAATGAGCAGTTCTTC; CDR3aa: CASSLVSSGSFNEQFF; d_gene: TRBD2; abundance: few; j_gene: TRBJ2-1; v_gene: TRBV7-2
CDR3nt: TGTGCCAGCAGCGAACAGACAGGGTCGTTGGGCAATCAGCCCCAGCATTTT; CDR3aa: CASSEQTGSLGNQPQHF; d_gene: TRBD1; abundance: NA; j_gene: TRBJ1-5; v_gene: TRBV7-2
CDR3nt: TGTGCCAGCAGCTCGGATACAGGGGCGTACAATGAGCAGTTCTTC; CDR3aa: CASSSDTGAYNEQFF; d_gene: TRBD1; abundance: few; j_gene: TRBJ2-1; v_gene: TRBV7-3